Below are 21 T cell receptor beta chains sequenced from a single sample in a study of OX40 agonist ivuxolimab in advanced cancers. Library preparation was by the immunoSEQ multiplex PCR assay. As stored in TCRdb, this immuneACCESS dataset retains in-frame rearrangements with V and J assigned. A fraction of the clones does not appear; measured against another copy, unresolved V genes explain less than half of the discrepancy, and the remainder lacks a known reason. This sample holds around 68,000 clones; around nine tenths were observed only once. The top ten clones comprise more than 2% of the sample. The material was CD4+ or CD8+ T cells sorted from blood, obtained in a trial of the OX40 agonist ivuxolimab. The receptors shown here come from an adult with an advanced solid tumor such as melanoma, head and neck, liver or kidney cancer.

The DNA of the CDR3 is TGTGCCACCAGCAGAGAAGAAGGCGGGGAGCTGTTTTTT. Translation gives CATSREEGGELFF. The genes are TRBV15 and TRBJ2-2; D is unresolved. The ends were cut back, 0 bases at V and 7 bases at J, with 6 bases in the middle. The CDR3 runs 13 residues. Germline V lookup: CDR1 LNHNV, CDR2 YYDKDF (reference sequence).

This clone has a handful of counts. This chain connects TRBV19 to TRBJ1-5; 7 nucleotides agree with TRBD1. Germline V gene lookup returns CDR1 LNHDA and CDR2 SQIVND (reference sequence). The V and J ends lost 7 bases and 5 bases, in that order; junction bases with no gene match: 8. The CDR3 length is 14 residues. In DNA, the CDR3 is TGTGCCAGTACCCCCCACAGGGGAGATCAGCCCCAGCATTTT. As protein: CASTPHRGDQPQHF.

This sequence joins TRBV5-1 and TRBJ1-5; D possibly corresponds to TRBD1 (6 bases). The CDR3 runs to 16 residues. Germline V gene lookup returns CDR1 SGHRS and CDR2 YFSETQ. Trimming shortened V by 4 bases and J by 7 bases, and 21 bases separated the two germline ends. The CDR3 DNA reads TGCGCCAGCAGCCTACCCGGGGGGCGTTCGACGCAGCCCCAGCATTTT. This sequence encodes CASSLPGGRSTQPQHF.

The chain combines TRBV10-2 with TRBJ2-3; 12 bases fit TRBD2. The ends lost 0 bases at V and 4 bases at J; junction bases unmatched: 2. There are 16 residues in the CDR3. Looked up from germline, CDR1 is WSHSY and CDR2 is SAAADI. This CDR3 is CASSESTSGRADTQYF. The CDR3 DNA sequence: TGCGCCAGCAGTGAGTCGACTAGCGGGAGAGCAGATACGCAGTATTTT.

This clone was seen only once. This chain joins TRBV5-8 and TRBJ2-7; 7 bases align to TRBD2. This CDR3 has 13 residues. Germline CDR1 is SGHTS and CDR2 is YDEGEE. V lost 4 bases, J lost 7 bases, and 8 bases stayed unmatched. This chain's CDR3 is CASSTTSLEEQYF. CDR3 sequence (DNA): TGTGCCAGCAGCACGACTAGCTTAGAAGAGCAGTACTTC.

V and J are TRBV6-1 and TRBJ2-3; D may correspond to TRBD1 or TRBD2 (6 bases each). Germline V gives CDR1 MNHNS, CDR2 SASEGT. The CDR3 spans 15 residues. Trimming pared 11 bases from V and 3 bases from J, leaving 21 bases between. As DNA, the CDR3 is TGTGCCCACGAAGGGTCCGGGGGCCGGACAGATACGCAGTATTTT. This gives the protein CAHEGSGGRTDTQYF.

The chain uses TRBV18 and TRBJ1-3; maybe TRBD1 (5 bases). Germline values: CDR1 KGHSH, CDR2 LQKENI. V lost 3 bases to trimming and J lost 0 bases, with 9 bases between them. CDR3 size: 15 residues. The CDR3 nucleotides read TGTGCCAGCTCACCTGACAGTAACTCTGGAAACACCATATATTTT. Protein product: CASSPDSNSGNTIYF.

This rearrangement joins TRBV6-5 to TRBJ2-1, with 9 positions matching TRBD2. The ends lost 6 bases at V and 7 bases at J; junction bases unmatched: 10. The CDR3 has 15 residues. CDR1 and CDR2 (germline): MNHEY, SVGAGI. Here the CDR3 DNA reads TGTGCCAGCAGGGTCTTAGCGGGAGCTAGGAATGAGCAGTTCTTC. It encodes CASRVLAGARNEQFF.

This clone was counted once. The chain has TRBV20-1 and TRBJ2-7, with no clear D. With 7 bases removed from V and 6 bases from J, the gap between germline ends came to 10 bases. The length of the CDR3 is 10 residues. The germline CDR1 and CDR2 sequences are DFQATT and SNEGSKA (reference sequence). The CDR3 nucleotides read TGCAGTGTTGTGGGCCGCGAGCAGTACTTC. Protein product: CSVVGREQYF.

The rearrangement uses TRBV15 and TRBJ2-7, with D uncertain. Trimming pared 0 bases from V and 4 bases from J, leaving 10 bases between. Germline assignment: CDR1 LNHNV and CDR2 YYDKDF (reference sequence). This CDR3 has 14 amino acids. CDR3 sequence reads: CATSRDISAYEQYF. CDR3 coding DNA: TGTGCCACCAGCAGAGATATTTCGGCTTACGAGCAGTACTTC.

This chain connects TRBV4-1 to TRBJ1-2; D ambiguous. Germline values: CDR1 MGHRA, CDR2 YSYEKL. The CDR3 covers 16 residues. Trimming shortened V by 0 bases and J by 2 bases, and 13 bases separated the two germline ends. CDR3 sequence: CASSQDGPPHNYGYTF. CDR3 DNA: TGCGCCAGCAGCCAAGATGGGCCACCCCACAACTATGGCTACACCTTC.

The chain couples TRBV6-1 to TRBJ2-2; 7 nucleotides match TRBD1. The CDR3 totals 16 residues. Per the germline V gene, CDR1 is MNHNS and CDR2 is SASEGT. The V segment lost 0 bases and the J segment 2 bases; nucleotides outside the gene matches: 3. CDR3 sequence reads: CASSEAGTANTGELFF. Written as DNA, the CDR3 is TGTGCCAGCAGTGAAGCCGGGACAGCCAACACCGGGGAGCTGTTTTTT.

The chain couples TRBV18 to TRBJ2-7; TRBD1 matches 8 bases. CDR1 is KGHSH and CDR2 is LQKENI in the germline V gene. After removal of 3 bases from V and 3 bases from J, the junction contained 1 base not matched to a gene. This CDR3 region has 13 residues. The CDR3 is CASSPGQDYEQYF. Here the CDR3 DNA reads TGTGCCAGCTCACCGGGACAGGACTACGAGCAGTACTTC.

The chain carries TRBV18 and TRBJ2-1; D may match TRBD1 or TRBD2 (8 bases each). The CDR3 consists of 15 residues. Germline-derived CDR1 and CDR2 are KGHSH and LQKENI. Trimming shortened V by 0 bases and J by 9 bases, and 15 bases separated the two germline ends. CDR3 nucleotide sequence: TGTGCCAGCTCACCACCTCAGGGGGCGGGAGGTGAGCAGTTCTTC. Its translation: CASSPPQGAGGEQFF.

This clone is a singleton in its sample. The chain recombines TRBV19 with TRBJ1-4; maybe TRBD1 (5 bases). The V end lost 5 bases, the J end lost 7 bases, and 17 bases lay between the germline ends. CDR1 is LNHDA, CDR2 SQIVND, per germline (reference sequence). CDR3 length equals 15 residues. CDR3 residues: CASSPPGRRSEKLFF. The CDR3, as DNA: TGTGCCAGTAGTCCCCCGGGACGGCGGAGTGAAAAACTGTTTTTT.

A single count supports this clone. V usage is TRBV4-1 and J usage is TRBJ1-3; TRBD1 might be the D (6 bases). The CDR3 loop spans 15 amino acids. Germline CDR1 is MGHRA and CDR2 is YSYEKL. Trimming pared 0 bases from V and 4 bases from J, leaving 10 bases between. The CDR3 region is CASSQDWTEGNTIYF. DNA for the CDR3: TGCGCCAGCAGCCAAGATTGGACAGAAGGAAACACCATATATTTT.

V usage is TRBV11-2 and J usage is TRBJ2-2; TRBD2 matches at 7 bases. Germline V gene data show CDR1 as SGHAT and CDR2 as FQNNGV. V lost 9 bases to trimming and J lost 3 bases; unmatched junction nucleotides: 7. The CDR3 spans 14 residues. This CDR3 reads CASLLAGDTGELFF. The CDR3 DNA reads as TGTGCCAGTCTTTTGGCGGGAGACACCGGGGAGCTGTTTTTT.

J is TRBJ2-7 and V is TRBV30; D remains unclear. V lost 2 bases, J lost 4 bases, and 15 bases lay in between. From germline, CDR1 is GTSNPN and CDR2 SVGIG (reference sequence). There are 14 residues in the CDR3. In nucleotides, the CDR3 is TGTGCCTGGAGTCAGGACGGTAGGGTGTACGAGCAGTACTTC. Protein: CAWSQDGRVYEQYF.

V usage is TRBV6-5 and J usage is TRBJ2-7, with 8 bases matching TRBD1. Per germline, CDR1 MNHEY and CDR2 SVGAGI. This CDR3 region has 14 residues. Trimming at V came to 5 bases and at J to 2 bases, leaving 5 bases not matched to a gene. CDR3 residues: CASSRTGITYEQYF. The DNA of the CDR3 is TGTGCCAGCAGTCGGACAGGGATTACCTACGAGCAGTACTTC.

The chain couples TRBV6-6 to TRBJ2-5; TRBD2 aligns across 7 bases. The CDR3 runs to 14 residues. J was trimmed by 1 base and V by 6 bases; bases with no gene match: 5. The germline CDR1 and CDR2 sequences are MNHNY and SVGAGI (reference sequence). The CDR3 loop reads CASRPSGIQETQYF. The CDR3 DNA reads TGTGCCAGCAGACCCAGCGGGATCCAAGAGACCCAGTACTTC.

The J gene is TRBJ2-1, the V gene TRBV7-3, with D possibly matching TRBD1 (5 bases). The CDR3 has 15 amino acids. Trimming took 4 bases from V and 4 from J, leaving 14 bases between them. CDR1 SGHTA and CDR2 FQGTGA come from the germline V gene. CDR3 sequence (DNA): TGTGCCAGCAGCTCCTCGGACAAGAGGTACAATGAGCAGTTCTTC. It codes for CASSSSDKRYNEQFF.